This TCR beta chain was retrieved from a study of blood T cell repertoires in COVID-19. Overall study context: The samples span acute and convalescent COVID-19 from the United States, Italy and Spain. The analysed material was cDNA or gDNA that came from T cells, B-cell-depleted T cells, or PBMCs.

This CDR3 region has 17 residues. Unmatched junction bases numbered 15, after V lost 4 bases and J lost 8 bases. The V gene's germline CDR1 is LGHNA and CDR2 YSLEER. Per the authors' pipeline: Reference gene primer amplification gave estimated nucleated cell counts. Assay used: immunoSEQ multiplex PCR; TCRdb lists only in-frame clones, some missing. V, J and clone size derive from that table, while D and trimming were established from the DNA sequence. The sample lists about 260,000 clones, around 90% seen once, with 2.2% in the top ten. The receptor was derived from a woman aged 45-65 years who had recovered from COVID-19. The sequencing sample was made of peripheral blood. The chain uses TRBV4-3 and TRBJ1-3, with 9 nucleotides matching TRBD1. This CDR3 is CASSPNLLFDRGDTIYF. The CDR3 DNA follows: TGCGCCAGCAGCCCGAACCTATTATTCGACAGGGGGGACACCATATATTTT.